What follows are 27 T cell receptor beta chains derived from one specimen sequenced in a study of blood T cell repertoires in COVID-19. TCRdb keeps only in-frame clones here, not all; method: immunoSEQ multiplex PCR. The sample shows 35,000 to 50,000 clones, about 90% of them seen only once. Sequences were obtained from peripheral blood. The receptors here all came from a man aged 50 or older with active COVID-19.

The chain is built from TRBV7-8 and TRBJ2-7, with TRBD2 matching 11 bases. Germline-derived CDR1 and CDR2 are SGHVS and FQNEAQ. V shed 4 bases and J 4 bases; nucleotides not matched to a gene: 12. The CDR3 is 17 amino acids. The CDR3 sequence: CASSSTSGSFPGYEQYF. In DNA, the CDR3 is TGTGCCAGCAGCTCAACTAGCGGGAGCTTCCCAGGGTACGAGCAGTACTTC. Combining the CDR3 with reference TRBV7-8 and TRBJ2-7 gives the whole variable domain GAGVSQSPRYKVAKRGQDVALRCDPISGHVSLFWYQQALGQGPEFLTYFQNEAQLDKSGLPSDRFFAERPEGSVSTLKIQRTQQEDSAVYLCASSSTSGSFPGYEQYFGPGTRLTVT.

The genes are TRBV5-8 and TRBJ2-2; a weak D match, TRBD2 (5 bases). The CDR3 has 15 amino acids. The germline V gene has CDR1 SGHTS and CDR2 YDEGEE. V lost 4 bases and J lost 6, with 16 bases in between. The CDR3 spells CASSPRPPRAGELFF. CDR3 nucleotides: TGTGCCAGCAGCCCGAGACCCCCGAGGGCCGGGGAGCTGTTTTTT. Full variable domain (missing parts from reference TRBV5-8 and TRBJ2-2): EAGVTQSPTHLIKTRGQQATLRCSPISGHTSVYWYQQALGLGLQFLLWYDEGEERNRGNFPPRFSGRQFPNYSSELNVNALELEDSALYLCASSPRPPRAGELFFGEGSRLTVL.

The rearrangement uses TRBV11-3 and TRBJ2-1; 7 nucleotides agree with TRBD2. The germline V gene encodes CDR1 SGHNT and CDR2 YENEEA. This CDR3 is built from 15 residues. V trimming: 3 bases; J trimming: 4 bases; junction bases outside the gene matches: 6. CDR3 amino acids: CASSLVAGTYNEQFF. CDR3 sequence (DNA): TGTGCCAGCAGCTTGGTAGCGGGCACTTACAATGAGCAGTTCTTC.

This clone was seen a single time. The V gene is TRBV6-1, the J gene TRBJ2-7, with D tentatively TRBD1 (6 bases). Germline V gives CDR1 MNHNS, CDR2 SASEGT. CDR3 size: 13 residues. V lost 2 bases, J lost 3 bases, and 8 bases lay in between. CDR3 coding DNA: TGTGCCAGCAGTGAAACAGGGTTCTACGAGCAGTACTTC. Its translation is CASSETGFYEQYF.

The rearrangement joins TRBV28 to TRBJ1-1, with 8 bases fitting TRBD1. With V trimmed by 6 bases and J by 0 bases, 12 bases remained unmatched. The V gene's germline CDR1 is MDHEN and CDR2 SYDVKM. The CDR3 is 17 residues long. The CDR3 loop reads CASSRGQGTPLNTEAFF. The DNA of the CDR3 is TGTGCCAGCAGCCGAGGACAGGGAACTCCCTTGAACACTGAAGCTTTCTTT.

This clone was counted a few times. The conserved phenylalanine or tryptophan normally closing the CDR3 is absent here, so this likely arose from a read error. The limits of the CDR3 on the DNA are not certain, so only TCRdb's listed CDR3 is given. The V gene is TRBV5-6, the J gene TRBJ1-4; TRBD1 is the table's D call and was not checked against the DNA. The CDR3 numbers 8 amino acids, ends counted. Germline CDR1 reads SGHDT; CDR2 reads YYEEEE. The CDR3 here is CASSLTGE.

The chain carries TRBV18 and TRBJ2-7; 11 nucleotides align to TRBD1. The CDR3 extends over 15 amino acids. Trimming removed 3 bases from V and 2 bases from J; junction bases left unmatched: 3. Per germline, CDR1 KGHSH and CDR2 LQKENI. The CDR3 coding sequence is TGTGCCAGCTCACCTGGGACAGGGGGACCCTACGAGCAGTACTTC. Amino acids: CASSPGTGGPYEQYF.

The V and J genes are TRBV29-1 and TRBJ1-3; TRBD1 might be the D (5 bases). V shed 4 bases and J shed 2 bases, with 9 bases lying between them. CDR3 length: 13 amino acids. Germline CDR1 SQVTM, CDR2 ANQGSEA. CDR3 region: CSVAGVPGNTIYF. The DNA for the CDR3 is TGCAGCGTTGCGGGGGTGCCTGGAAACACCATATATTTT.

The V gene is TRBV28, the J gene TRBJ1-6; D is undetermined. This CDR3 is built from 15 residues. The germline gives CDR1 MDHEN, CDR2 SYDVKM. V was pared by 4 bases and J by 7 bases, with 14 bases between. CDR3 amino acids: CASSSAGIGNSPLHF. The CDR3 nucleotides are TGTGCCAGCAGTTCGGCCGGTATCGGGAATTCACCCCTCCACTTT.

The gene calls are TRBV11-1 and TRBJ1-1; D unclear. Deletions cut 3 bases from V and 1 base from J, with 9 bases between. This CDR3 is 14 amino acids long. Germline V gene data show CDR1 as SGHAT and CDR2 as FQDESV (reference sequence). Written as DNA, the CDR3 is TGTGCCAGCAGCTTCAGGCATCCGAACACTGAAGCTTTCTTT. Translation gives CASSFRHPNTEAFF.

The CDR3 nucleotides read TGCGCCAGCAGCGGAGGGCCAAATACCGGGGAGCTGTTTTTT. It encodes CASSGGPNTGELFF. This chain uses TRBV10-2 with TRBJ2-2; possibly TRBD2 for D (6 bases). Looked up from germline, CDR1 is WSHSY and CDR2 is SAAADI. There are 14 residues in the CDR3. V dropped 6 bases and J dropped 5 bases, with 13 bases sitting between them.

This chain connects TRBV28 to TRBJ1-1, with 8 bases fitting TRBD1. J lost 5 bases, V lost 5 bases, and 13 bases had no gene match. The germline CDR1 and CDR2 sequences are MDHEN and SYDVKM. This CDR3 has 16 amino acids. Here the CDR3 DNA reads TGTGCCAGCAGTCTATACCTTGGACAGGGCCAGACTGAAGCTTTCTTT. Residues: CASSLYLGQGQTEAFF.

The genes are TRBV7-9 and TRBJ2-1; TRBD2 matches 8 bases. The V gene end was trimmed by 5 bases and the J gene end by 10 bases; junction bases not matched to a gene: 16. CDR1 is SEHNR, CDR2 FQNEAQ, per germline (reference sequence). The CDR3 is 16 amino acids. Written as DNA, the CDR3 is TGTGCCAGCAGCACCCAGTATTTGCGGGAGGTTAACGAGCAGTTCTTC. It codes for CASSTQYLREVNEQFF.

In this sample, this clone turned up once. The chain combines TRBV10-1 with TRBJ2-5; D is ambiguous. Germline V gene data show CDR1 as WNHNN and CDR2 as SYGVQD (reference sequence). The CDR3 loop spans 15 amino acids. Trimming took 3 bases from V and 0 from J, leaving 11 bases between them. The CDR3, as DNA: TGCGCCAGCAGTGACACCAGATTGTACCAAGAGACCCAGTACTTC. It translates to CASSDTRLYQETQYF.

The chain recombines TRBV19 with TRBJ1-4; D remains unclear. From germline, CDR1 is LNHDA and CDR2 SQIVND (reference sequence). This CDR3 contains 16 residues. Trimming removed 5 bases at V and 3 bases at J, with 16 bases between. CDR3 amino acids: CASSAPRDGSNEKLFF. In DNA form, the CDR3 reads TGTGCCAGTAGTGCCCCTCGGGATGGTTCTAATGAAAAACTGTTTTTT.

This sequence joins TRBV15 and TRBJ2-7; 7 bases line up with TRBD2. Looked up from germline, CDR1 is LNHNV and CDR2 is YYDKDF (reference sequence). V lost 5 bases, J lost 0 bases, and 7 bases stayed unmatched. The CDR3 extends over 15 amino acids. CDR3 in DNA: TGTGCCACCAGCTCAAAAAGGGACTACTCCTACGAGCAGTACTTC. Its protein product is CATSSKRDYSYEQYF.

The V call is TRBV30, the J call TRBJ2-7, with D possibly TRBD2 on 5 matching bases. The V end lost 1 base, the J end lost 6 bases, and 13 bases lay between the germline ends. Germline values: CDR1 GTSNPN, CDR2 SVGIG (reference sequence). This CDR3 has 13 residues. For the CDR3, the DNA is TGTGCCTGGAGTGGAGGACTCCCCGGCGAGCAGTACTTC. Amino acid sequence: CAWSGGLPGEQYF.

The CDR3 is CACPPEDRGRGYTF. CDR3 nucleotide sequence: TGTGCCTGCCCCCCCGAAGACAGGGGGCGAGGCTACACCTTC. This chain links TRBV30 with TRBJ1-2; 10 nucleotides line up with TRBD1. This CDR3 contains 14 residues. Germline values: CDR1 GTSNPN, CDR2 SVGIG (reference sequence). J lost 8 bases, V lost 6 bases, and 12 bases had no gene match.

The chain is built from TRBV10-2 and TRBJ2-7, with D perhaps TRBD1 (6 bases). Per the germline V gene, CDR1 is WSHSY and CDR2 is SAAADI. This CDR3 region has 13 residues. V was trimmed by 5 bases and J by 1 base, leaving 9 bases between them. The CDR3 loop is CASSQQGSYEQYF. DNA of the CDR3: TGCGCCAGCAGTCAACAGGGATCCTACGAGCAGTACTTC.

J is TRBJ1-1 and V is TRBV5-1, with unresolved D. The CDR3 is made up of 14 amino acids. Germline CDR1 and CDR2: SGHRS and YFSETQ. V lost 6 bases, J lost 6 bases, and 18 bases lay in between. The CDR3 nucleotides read TGCGCCAGCACCCCCTCATTGGGTCAGGCTGAAGCTTTCTTT. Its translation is CASTPSLGQAEAFF.

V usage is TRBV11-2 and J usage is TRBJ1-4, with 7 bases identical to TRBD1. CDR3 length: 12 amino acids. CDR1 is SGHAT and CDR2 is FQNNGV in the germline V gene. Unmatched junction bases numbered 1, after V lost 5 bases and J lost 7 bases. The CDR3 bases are TGTGCCAGCAGCCAGGGGGGTGAAAAACTGTTTTTT. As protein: CASSQGGEKLFF.

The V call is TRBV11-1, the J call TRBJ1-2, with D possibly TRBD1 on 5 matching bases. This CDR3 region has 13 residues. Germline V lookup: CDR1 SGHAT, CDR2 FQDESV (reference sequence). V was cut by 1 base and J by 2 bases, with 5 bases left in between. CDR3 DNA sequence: TGTGCCAGCAGCTTAGAGGGGAACTATGGCTACACCTTC. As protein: CASSLEGNYGYTF.

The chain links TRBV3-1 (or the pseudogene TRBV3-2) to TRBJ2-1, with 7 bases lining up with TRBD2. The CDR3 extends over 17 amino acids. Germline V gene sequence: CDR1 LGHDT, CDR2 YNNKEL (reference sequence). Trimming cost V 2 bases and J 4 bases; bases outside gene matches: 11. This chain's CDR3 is CASSQWLLAGQYNEQFF. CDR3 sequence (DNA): TGTGCCAGCAGCCAATGGTTGTTAGCGGGCCAATACAATGAGCAGTTCTTC.

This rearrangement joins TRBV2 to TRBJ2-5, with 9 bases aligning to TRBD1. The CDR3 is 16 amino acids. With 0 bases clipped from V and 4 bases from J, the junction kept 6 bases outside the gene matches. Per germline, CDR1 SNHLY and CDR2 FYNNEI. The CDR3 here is CASSEARLTGGETQYF. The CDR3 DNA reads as TGTGCCAGCAGTGAAGCGCGGCTGACAGGGGGAGAGACCCAGTACTTC.

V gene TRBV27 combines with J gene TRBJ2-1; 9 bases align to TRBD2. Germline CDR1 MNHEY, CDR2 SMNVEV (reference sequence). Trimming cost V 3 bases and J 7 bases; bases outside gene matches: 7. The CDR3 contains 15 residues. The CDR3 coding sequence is TGTGCCAGCAGTTTGGGTAGCGGGAGAATAAATGAGCAGTTCTTC. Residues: CASSLGSGRINEQFF.

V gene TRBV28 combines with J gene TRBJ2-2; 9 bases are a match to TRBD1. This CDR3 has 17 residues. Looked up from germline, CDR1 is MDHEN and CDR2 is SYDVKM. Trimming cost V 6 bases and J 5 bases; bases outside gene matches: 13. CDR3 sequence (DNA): TGTGCCAGCAGAAAAAGGACAGGGGAATATGGTACCGGGGAGCTGTTTTTT. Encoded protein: CASRKRTGEYGTGELFF.

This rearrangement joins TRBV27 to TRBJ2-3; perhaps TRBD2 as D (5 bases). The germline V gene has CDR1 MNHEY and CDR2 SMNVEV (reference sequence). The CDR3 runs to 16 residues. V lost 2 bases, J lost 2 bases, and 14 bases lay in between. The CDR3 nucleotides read TGTGCCAGCAGTTTAAGCGGAAGGGTTCCCACAGATACGCAGTATTTT. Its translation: CASSLSGRVPTDTQYF.